Listed below are T cell receptor beta chains from one sample, sequenced in a study of cytomegalovirus exposure and HLA in healthy donors. The data were produced by immunoSEQ multiplex PCR, yet TCRdb's version contains in-frame clones alone and is incomplete. This sample contains approximately 170,000 clones. Specimen: PBMCs. The origin of the receptors is a woman younger than 35 in good health and CMV-seropositive. Each CDR3 is given with its conserved first and last residue.

j_call | v_call | cdr3_aa
TRBJ2-5 | TRBV4-3 | CASSHRDRETQYF
TRBJ1-3 | TRBV30 | CAWSWTGGGNTIYF
TRBJ2-5 | TRBV29-1 | CSVEPGETQYF
TRBJ1-6 | TRBV6-1 | CASSGGTGLNNSPLHF
TRBJ1-2 | TRBV9 | CASSQPGTAFAGYTF
TRBJ1-1 | TRBV6-1 | CASSVTGVGAVAFF
TRBJ1-1 | TRBV4-2 | CASSPEAGQGANAFF
TRBJ1-2 | TRBV7-8 | CASSRRQGPAYGYTF
TRBJ2-1 | TRBV2 | CASSVNYIEQFF
TRBJ1-5 | TRBV7-8 | CASTGGRWPQHF
TRBJ2-2 | TRBV30 | CAWSRLAANTGELFF
TRBJ2-7 | TRBV27 | CASSLHLSYEQYF
TRBJ1-2 | TRBV11-1 | CASSLAGGTGNGYTF
TRBJ2-2 | TRBV7-3 | CASSYLTGVETGELFF
TRBJ2-2 | TRBV7-9 | CASSQGNTGELFF
TRBJ2-1 | TRBV27 | CASSLGGSFEQFF
TRBJ2-3 | TRBV18 | CASSPGTATSSTDTQYF
TRBJ2-5 | TRBV5-4 | CASSLEAGQETQYF
TRBJ2-1 | TRBV2 | CASSERQGAYNEQFF
TRBJ2-3 | TRBV19 | CASSMLAGINTDTQYF
TRBJ1-3 | TRBV9 | CASSPPGSGNTIYF
TRBJ2-1 | TRBV29-1 | CSVHGFAGQSYNEQFF
TRBJ2-7 | TRBV11-1 | CASSLAQSYEQYF
TRBJ2-7 | TRBV7-9 | CASTLLLGAHDEQYF
TRBJ2-5 | TRBV7-2 | CASSSRLAGGPETQYF
TRBJ2-7 | TRBV7-2 | CASSAVDLYGYEQYF
. | TRBV5-4 | CASSKGDTTVEQYF
TRBJ2-3 | TRBV5-4 | CASSLAAASTDTQYF
TRBJ2-1 | TRBV2 | CASSAFDEQFF
TRBJ1-1 | TRBV30 | CAWSPLITSFAEAFF
TRBJ2-1 | TRBV5-1 | CASSLTSGVYNEQFF
TRBJ2-3 | TRBV5-1 | CASSLSGGSSTDTQYF
TRBJ2-5 | TRBV20-1 | CSATGETQYF
TRBJ2-2 | TRBV5-6 | CASSLAGLPAGELFF
TRBJ2-7 | TRBV6-5 | CASRAWDSPYEQYF
TRBJ1-1 | TRBV11-3 | CASSSGAQTAEAFF
TRBJ1-1 | TRBV5-6 | CASSLLGFGETEAFF
TRBJ1-5 | TRBV15 | CATSRSGDRYNQPQHF
TRBJ2-5 | TRBV6-1 | CASSEWNRGREETQYF
TRBJ2-3 | TRBV7-3 | CASSLTPADTQYF
TRBJ2-5 | TRBV5-6 | CASSSGLIQETQYF
TRBJ1-5 | TRBV18 | CASSGDNQPQHF
TRBJ1-2 | TRBV30 | CAWSLRGRSYGYTF
TRBJ2-1 | TRBV10-3 | CAISDKSAGGVEQFF
TRBJ1-1 | TRBV15 | CATSLKYTPTEAFF
TRBJ1-2 | TRBV5-4 | CASSLGITRTDTYGYTF
TRBJ2-2 | TRBV7-9 | CASRGTSGAHTGELFF
TRBJ2-3 | TRBV7-3 | CASSLGERGSQYF
TRBJ1-2 | TRBV28 | CASSFTGTNYGYTF
TRBJ2-2 | TRBV27 | CASSAHRGRNTGELFF